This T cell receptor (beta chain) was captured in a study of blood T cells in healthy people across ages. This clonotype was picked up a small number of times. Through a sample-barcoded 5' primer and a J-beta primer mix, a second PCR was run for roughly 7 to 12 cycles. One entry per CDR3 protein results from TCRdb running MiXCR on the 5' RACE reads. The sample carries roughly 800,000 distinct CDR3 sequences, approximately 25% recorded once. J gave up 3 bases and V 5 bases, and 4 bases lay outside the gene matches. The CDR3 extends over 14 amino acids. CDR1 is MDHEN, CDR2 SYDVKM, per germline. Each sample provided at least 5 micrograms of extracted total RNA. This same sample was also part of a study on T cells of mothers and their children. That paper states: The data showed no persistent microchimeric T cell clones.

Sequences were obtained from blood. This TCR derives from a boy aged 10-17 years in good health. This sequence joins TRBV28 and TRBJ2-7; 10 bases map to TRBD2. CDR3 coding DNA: TGTGCCAGCAGTGCCGGGACTAGCGACTACGAGCAGTACTTC. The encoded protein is CASSAGTSDYEQYF.